The source of this T cell receptor beta chain is a study of blood T cell repertoires in COVID-19. For the study at large: The origin of the acute and convalescent COVID-19 samples was the United States, Italy and Spain. PBMCs, B-cell-depleted T cells, or T cells provided the cDNA or gDNA that made up the material.

The repertoire was sequenced with immunoSEQ multiplex PCR; TCRdb's copy has only in-frame clones and lacks some. The table includes around 190,000 clones, about 80% detected once. V shed 6 bases, J shed 4 bases, and the junction held 5 bases outside the gene matches. The germline V gene has CDR1 MNHEY and CDR2 SVGEGT. The CDR3 runs to 14 residues. The V and J genes are TRBV6-2 or TRBV6-3 and TRBJ1-5; the match to TRBD1 covers 8 bases. Sequenced: peripheral blood. This TCR was sampled from a human donor in a cohort sampled during active COVID-19. In nucleotides, the CDR3 is TGTGCCAGCAGCAACAGGGGGGGGAATCAGCCCCAGCATTTT. As protein: CASSNRGGNQPQHF.